This is a list of T cell receptor beta chains from one sample in a study of CD8 T cells in Susac syndrome. TCRdb recomputed calls from the immunoSEQ multiplex PCR reads with MiXCR, one row per CDR3 protein. The top ten clones hold around 0.18% of a sample with a few hundred thousand distinct CDR3 sequences, roughly 90% of them seen once. The sequencing input was CD8+ T cells from PBMCs. The receptors come from a human donor with multiple sclerosis. The CDR3 runs from the conserved cysteine through the conserved F or W. Each record gives: clone size, J gene, V gene, D gene, CDR3 DNA, CDR3 protein. The D gene is left open where the match is weak. The size entry is marked missing in some rows and otherwise reads once, few, many or a size class.

>.|TRBJ2-7|TRBV4-1|TRBD2
TGCGCCAGCAGCCAAGGGACTAGCGGGTATTACGAGCAGTACTTC
CASSQGTSGYYEQYF
>.|TRBJ2-1|TRBV5-1|.
TGCGCCAGCACCCCCCGCGGGATGACTGGGAATGAGCAGTTCTTC
CASTPRGMTGNEQFF
>.|TRBJ2-7|TRBV7-3|.
TGTGCCAGCAGGCCCTTAACTAGCCCGTCCTACGAGCAGTACTTC
CASRPLTSPSYEQYF
>.|TRBJ2-3|TRBV15|TRBD1
TGTGCCACCAGCAGAGAAGGGGGCCTCGGAATAACAGATACGCAGTATTTT
CATSREGGLGITDTQYF
>.|TRBJ2-5|TRBV28|.
TGTGCCAGCAGTTTACGGTTACAAGAGACCCAGTACTTC
CASSLRLQETQYF
>.|TRBJ1-1|TRBV18|TRBD1
TGTGCCAGCTCACCGCCTGACAGGGGGGCTGAAGCTTTCTTT
CASSPPDRGAEAFF
>few|TRBJ2-3|TRBV28|.
TGTGCCAGCAGTTTATCGCCAGGGGCAGATACGCAGTATTTT
CASSLSPGADTQYF
>.|TRBJ1-5|TRBV27|.
TGTGCCAGCAGGGGCCTCGGGCAGCCCCAGCATTTT
CASRGLGQPQHF
>.|TRBJ2-7|TRBV29-1|.
TGCAGCGTCACAGGGTCTGGAACCTACGAGCAGTACTTC
CSVTGSGTYEQYF
>once|TRBJ2-4|TRBV6-6|TRBD1
TGTGCCAGCAGTCCCGCCGGGACAGGGCTAAACATTCAGTACTTC
CASSPAGTGLNIQYF
>.|TRBJ2-3|TRBV28|.
TGTGCCAGCAGTGCCACACAGAAGACAGATACGCAGTATTTT
CASSATQKTDTQYF
>.|TRBJ2-7|TRBV19|.
TGTGCCAGTAGTATAGACCTTTATGCCTACGAGCAGTACTTC
CASSIDLYAYEQYF
>.|TRBJ2-1|TRBV20-1|.
TGCAGTGCACCGACTGGCAGCTCCTACAATGAGCAGTTCTTC
CSAPTGSSYNEQFF
>.|TRBJ2-7|TRBV4-3|.
TGCGCCAGCAGCCAAGATAGAAACGCAGGCGAGCAGTACTTC
CASSQDRNAGEQYF
>.|TRBJ2-7|TRBV19|.
TGTGCCAGTAGTATGGCGGACGGCTACGAGCAGTACTTC
CASSMADGYEQYF
>.|TRBJ1-1|TRBV4-3|.
TGCGCCAGCAGCCAAGATGGGGCGGAGAACACTGAAGCTTTCTTT
CASSQDGAENTEAFF
>few|TRBJ2-7|TRBV5-1|.
TGCGCCAGCAGAGAGACGGTAGCCTACGAGCAGTACTTC
CASRETVAYEQYF
>.|TRBJ2-5|TRBV20-1|.
TGCAGTGCTAGAGAGGGTGGGACCCAAGAGACCCAGTACTTC
CSAREGGTQETQYF
>once|TRBJ2-1|TRBV12-3/TRBV12-4|TRBD1
TGTGCCAGCAGTTTCGGACCACAGGGGGCGGTCAATGAGCAGTTCTTC
CASSFGPQGAVNEQFF
>.|TRBJ2-7|TRBV20-1|TRBD2
TGCAGTGTTCCCTACGGGACTAGATACGAGCAGTACTTC
CSVPYGTRYEQYF
>many|TRBJ2-1|TRBV7-8|.
TGTGCCAGCAGCTTAGGTCTAGCCGCCTACAATGAGCAGTTCTTC
CASSLGLAAYNEQFF
>.|TRBJ2-1|TRBV29-1|.
TGCAGCGTTGAAGTTGGAGGTGAGCAGTTCTTC
CSVEVGGEQFF
>.|TRBJ2-1|TRBV2|.
TGTGCCAGCAGTGGGAGGGGCCCTGGCAATGAGCAGTTCTTC
CASSGRGPGNEQFF
>.|TRBJ1-3|TRBV7-9|.
TGTGCCAGCAGCTCCGGCCCGAGCTCTGGAAACACCATATATTTT
CASSSGPSSGNTIYF
>.|TRBJ1-2|TRBV11-2|.
TGTGCCAGCAGCTCAGGATCAGAGGGCTACACCTTC
CASSSGSEGYTF
>.|TRBJ1-1|TRBV7-9|.
TGTGCCAGCAGCCTATGGTCAGGGCCTGAAGCTTTCTTT
CASSLWSGPEAFF